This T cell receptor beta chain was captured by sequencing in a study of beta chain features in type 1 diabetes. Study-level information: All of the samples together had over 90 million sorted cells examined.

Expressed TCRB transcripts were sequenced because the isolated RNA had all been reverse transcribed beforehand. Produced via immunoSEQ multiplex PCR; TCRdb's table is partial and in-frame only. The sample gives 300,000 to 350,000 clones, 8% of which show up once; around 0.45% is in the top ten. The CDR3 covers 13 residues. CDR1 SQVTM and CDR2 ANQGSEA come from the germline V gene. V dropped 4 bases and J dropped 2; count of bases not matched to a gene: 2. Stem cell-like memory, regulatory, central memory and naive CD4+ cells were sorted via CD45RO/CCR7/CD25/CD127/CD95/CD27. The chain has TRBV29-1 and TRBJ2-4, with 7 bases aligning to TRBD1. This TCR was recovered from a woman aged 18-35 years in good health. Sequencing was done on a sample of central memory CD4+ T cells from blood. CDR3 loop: CSVAGGTKNIQYF. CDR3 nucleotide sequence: TGCAGCGTTGCAGGGGGAACCAAAAACATTCAGTACTTC. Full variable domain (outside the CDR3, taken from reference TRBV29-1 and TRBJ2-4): SAVISQKPSRDICQRGTSLTIQCQVDSQVTMMFWYRQQPGQSLTLIATANQGSEATYESGFVIDKFPISRPNLTFSTLTVSNMSPEDSSIYLCSVAGGTKNIQYFGAGTRLSVL.